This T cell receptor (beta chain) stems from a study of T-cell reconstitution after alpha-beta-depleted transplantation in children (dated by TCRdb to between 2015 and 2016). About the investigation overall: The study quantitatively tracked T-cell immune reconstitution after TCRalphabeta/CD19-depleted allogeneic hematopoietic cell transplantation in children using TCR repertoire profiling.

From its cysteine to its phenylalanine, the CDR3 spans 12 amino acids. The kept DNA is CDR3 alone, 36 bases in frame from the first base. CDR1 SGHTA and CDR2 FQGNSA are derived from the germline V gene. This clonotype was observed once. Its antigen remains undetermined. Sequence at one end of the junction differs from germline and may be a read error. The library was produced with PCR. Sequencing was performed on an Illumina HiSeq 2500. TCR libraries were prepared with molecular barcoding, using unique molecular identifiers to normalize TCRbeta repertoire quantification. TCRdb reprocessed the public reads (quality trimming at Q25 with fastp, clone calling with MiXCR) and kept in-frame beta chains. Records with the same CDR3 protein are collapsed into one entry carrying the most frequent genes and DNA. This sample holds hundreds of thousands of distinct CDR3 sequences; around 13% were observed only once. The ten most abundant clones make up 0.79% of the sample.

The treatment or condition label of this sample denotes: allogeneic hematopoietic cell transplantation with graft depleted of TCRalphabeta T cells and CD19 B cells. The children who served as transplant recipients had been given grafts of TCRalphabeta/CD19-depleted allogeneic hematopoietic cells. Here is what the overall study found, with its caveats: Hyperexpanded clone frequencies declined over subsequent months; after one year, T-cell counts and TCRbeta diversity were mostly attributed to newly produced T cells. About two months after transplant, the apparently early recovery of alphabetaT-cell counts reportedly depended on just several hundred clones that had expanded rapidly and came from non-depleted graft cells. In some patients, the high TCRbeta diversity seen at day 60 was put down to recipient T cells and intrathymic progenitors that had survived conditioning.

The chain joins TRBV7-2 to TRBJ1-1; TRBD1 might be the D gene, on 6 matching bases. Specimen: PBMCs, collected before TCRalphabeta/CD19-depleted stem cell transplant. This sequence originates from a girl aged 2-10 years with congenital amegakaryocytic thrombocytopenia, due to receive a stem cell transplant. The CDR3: CASSLGRTEALF. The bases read TGTGCCAGCAGCTTGGGGAGGACAGAAGCTTTGTTT.